This TCR beta chain was profiled in a study of cytomegalovirus exposure and HLA in healthy donors. In regard to this clone: Its antigen is as yet unknown.

PCR amplification relied on 60 Vbeta primers (plus 13 Jbeta primers). Measured with immunoSEQ multiplex PCR; TCRdb has only the in-frame clones, and not every one. The sample contains fewer than 60,000 clones, 55% to 80% of which appear only once. Study conclusions and caveats: Most subjects had HLA-A and HLA-B alleles reportedly predicted accurately by TCR beta sequences. A later analysis found most CMV-associated TCR beta chains apparently HLA-restricted. For TCR beta chains, V- and J-gene trimming was later linked to a missense DCLRE1C variant.

The CDR3 covers 17 residues. V was clipped by 5 bases and J by 5 bases, with 24 bases between them. Germline CDR1 and CDR2: PRHDT and FYEKMQ (reference sequence). This rearrangement joins TRBV13 to TRBJ2-5; D perhaps matches TRBD1 (5 bases). This sequence originates from a woman aged 50 to 60 in good health and CMV-seropositive. Sequencing input: PBMCs. CDR3 DNA: TGTGCCAGCAGCCCTTCCCTCCAGGACACTGGACGCGAGACCCAGTACTTC. It codes for CASSPSLQDTGRETQYF. Based on the CDR3 plus reference TRBV13 and TRBJ2-5, the full variable domain is AAGVIQSPRHLIKEKRETATLKCYPIPRHDTVYWYQQGPGQDPQFLISFYEKMQSDKGSIPDRFSAQQFSDYHSELNMSSLELGDSALYFCASSPSLQDTGRETQYFGPGTRLLVL.